This T cell receptor (beta chain) was documented in a study of lung T cells in sarcoidosis with Löfgren's syndrome (dated by TCRdb to 2017 to 2019). In the study overall: Sarcoidosis was described as a granulomatous, mainly pulmonary disease marked by CD4+ T cell accumulation in bronchoalveolar lavage fluid. The repertoire analyses centered on Lofgren's syndrome patients.

Reads for this sample came from an Illumina MiSeq. The public sequencing data were trimmed at Q25 with fastp and processed into clonotypes with MiXCR by TCRdb, which kept only in-frame beta chains. Entries that share a CDR3 protein sequence are merged under the most common genes and DNA. This sample is represented by around 21,000 distinct CDR3 sequences; about 20% of them were singletons. Jointly, the top ten make up roughly 4% of the sample. This clonotype was counted many times. The antigen it recognizes is unknown. No base qualities exist here, and no much larger clone lies one base off it. Overall study results and their limits: Analysis of alphabeta pairing showed that TRAV12-1 paired preferentially with TRBV2, and the TCRs formed by this pairing showed CDR3 homology. The study only suggested recognition of a sarcoidosis-associated antigen, and the antigen remained putative and unidentified. In Lofgren's syndrome patients, relative to control subjects, TRAV12-1 and TRBV2 were reported to be the most expanded V gene segments. Sharing of TRAV12-1 and TRBV2 CDR3 motifs among multiple Lofgren's syndrome patients was reported, suggesting public CD4+ TCR repertoires.

The CDR3, cysteine through phenylalanine, is 16 amino acids long. Just CDR3 DNA is preserved here, 48 bases in frame from base 1. V and J lose 4 bases and 3 bases, and a span of 18 bases separates them. The germline V gene encodes CDR1 LNHDA and CDR2 SQIVND (reference sequence). This receptor was taken from a human donor with sarcoidosis (Löfgren's syndrome or another form), or a control subject (not recorded which). Sequenced material: CD4+ T cells from PBMCs. The rearranged chain carries TRBV19 and TRBJ2-5, with TRBD1 as a weak D call on 6 bases. The CDR3 corresponds to CASSKTPPRTEETQYF. Read as DNA, the sequence is TGTGCCAGTAGTAAAACCCCTCCTAGGACAGAAGAGACCCAGTACTTC.